Listed below are T cell receptor beta chains from one sample, sequenced in a study of blood T cell repertoires in COVID-19. Data came from immunoSEQ multiplex PCR; TCRdb stores just in-frame clones and leaves some out. The table lists fewer than 80,000 clones, roughly 90% of them singletons. Material for sequencing was peripheral blood. These receptor sequences come from a human donor in a cohort sampled during active COVID-19. Each CDR3 is given with its conserved first and last residue. Each record gives: V gene, clone size, D gene, J gene, CDR3 protein, CDR3 DNA. A D gene is named only where the DNA matches it firmly. Clone size is given for some rows only: seen once, a few or many times, or a class if the clone is expanded.

v_call: TRBV2; clone_size: NA; d_call: TRBD2; j_call: TRBJ2-1; cdr3_aa: CASGLVTENEQFF; cdr3_nt: TGTGCCAGCGGACTAGTAACGGAGAATGAGCAGTTCTTC
v_call: TRBV5-1; clone_size: NA; d_call: NA; j_call: TRBJ1-1; cdr3_aa: CASTNQGQDTEAFF; cdr3_nt: TGCGCCAGCACCAACCAGGGGCAGGACACTGAAGCTTTCTTT
v_call: TRBV28; clone_size: NA; d_call: TRBD1; j_call: TRBJ1-2; cdr3_aa: CASSLFSGTGQHYTF; cdr3_nt: TGTGCCAGCAGTTTGTTTTCCGGGACAGGCCAGCATTACACCTTC
v_call: TRBV29-1; clone_size: NA; d_call: NA; j_call: TRBJ2-3; cdr3_aa: CSVPSWASDTQYF; cdr3_nt: TGCAGCGTTCCCTCTTGGGCTTCAGATACGCAGTATTTT
v_call: TRBV5-1; clone_size: NA; d_call: TRBD1; j_call: TRBJ2-2; cdr3_aa: CASSPGWDSYTGELFF; cdr3_nt: TGCGCCAGCAGCCCCGGATGGGACAGCTACACCGGGGAGCTGTTTTTT
v_call: TRBV28; clone_size: NA; d_call: NA; j_call: TRBJ2-5; cdr3_aa: CASRAPGGRETQYF; cdr3_nt: TGTGCCAGCAGGGCCCCTGGCGGCCGGGAGACCCAGTACTTC
v_call: TRBV25-1; clone_size: NA; d_call: NA; j_call: TRBJ2-1; cdr3_aa: CASRRGGSYNEQFF; cdr3_nt: TGTGCCAGCAGAAGAGGGGGCTCCTACAATGAGCAGTTCTTC
v_call: TRBV11-3; clone_size: NA; d_call: NA; j_call: TRBJ2-1; cdr3_aa: CASSIGQTDNEQFF; cdr3_nt: TGTGCCAGCAGCATCGGACAGACTGACAATGAGCAGTTCTTC
v_call: TRBV11-2; clone_size: NA; d_call: NA; j_call: TRBJ2-7; cdr3_aa: CASRLNSFDRFSYEQYF; cdr3_nt: TGTGCCAGCAGGTTAAACTCGTTCGACAGGTTCTCCTACGAGCAGTACTTC
v_call: TRBV28; clone_size: NA; d_call: NA; j_call: TRBJ1-3; cdr3_aa: CASSLEGIGGNTIYF; cdr3_nt: TGTGCCAGCAGTTTAGAGGGTATAGGTGGAAACACCATATATTTT
v_call: TRBV3-1/TRBV3-2; clone_size: once; d_call: TRBD2; j_call: TRBJ2-3; cdr3_aa: CASSQGTSGGTSTDTQYF; cdr3_nt: TGTGCCAGCAGCCAGGGGACTAGCGGGGGAACTAGCACAGATACGCAGTATTTT
v_call: TRBV3-1/TRBV3-2; clone_size: NA; d_call: NA; j_call: TRBJ2-1; cdr3_aa: CASTFQGRGRNEQFF; cdr3_nt: TGTGCCAGCACCTTTCAGGGGAGAGGGAGAAATGAGCAGTTCTTC
v_call: TRBV19; clone_size: NA; d_call: TRBD2; j_call: TRBJ2-5; cdr3_aa: CASSPQRLAGWETQYF; cdr3_nt: TGTGCCAGTAGTCCACAACGACTAGCGGGGTGGGAGACCCAGTACTTC
v_call: TRBV7-8; clone_size: once; d_call: TRBD1; j_call: TRBJ1-1; cdr3_aa: CASSLIQGAAQLAFF; cdr3_nt: TGTGCCAGCAGCTTAATCCAGGGGGCAGCTCAATTAGCTTTCTTT
v_call: TRBV7-9; clone_size: NA; d_call: TRBD2; j_call: TRBJ2-5; cdr3_aa: CASSRSGPQETQYF; cdr3_nt: TGTGCCAGCAGTCGTAGCGGGCCCCAAGAGACCCAGTACTTC
v_call: TRBV7-6; clone_size: NA; d_call: NA; j_call: TRBJ2-3; cdr3_aa: CASSLLTSTDTQYF; cdr3_nt: TGTGCCAGCAGCTTGCTTACTAGCACAGATACGCAGTATTTT
v_call: TRBV30; clone_size: NA; d_call: NA; j_call: TRBJ1-2; cdr3_aa: CAWTLRGGGGYTF; cdr3_nt: TGTGCCTGGACTCTCCGGGGAGGTGGTGGCTACACCTTC
v_call: TRBV11-2; clone_size: NA; d_call: TRBD2; j_call: TRBJ2-1; cdr3_aa: CASSYLTSGRHNEQFF; cdr3_nt: TGTGCCAGCAGCTACCTAACTAGCGGGAGGCACAATGAGCAGTTCTTC
v_call: TRBV19; clone_size: NA; d_call: NA; j_call: TRBJ1-2; cdr3_aa: CASSTGGPYSGYTF; cdr3_nt: TGTGCCAGTAGTACGGGGGGACCCTACTCCGGCTACACCTTC
v_call: TRBV6-2/TRBV6-3; clone_size: NA; d_call: TRBD1; j_call: TRBJ2-1; cdr3_aa: CASSTNRGQGYNEQFF; cdr3_nt: TGTGCCAGCAGTACCAACAGGGGGCAAGGCTACAATGAGCAGTTCTTC
v_call: TRBV19; clone_size: NA; d_call: TRBD2; j_call: TRBJ2-1; cdr3_aa: CASTRGLAYNEQFF; cdr3_nt: TGTGCCAGTACCCGAGGACTAGCCTACAATGAGCAGTTCTTC
v_call: TRBV5-1; clone_size: NA; d_call: NA; j_call: TRBJ1-5; cdr3_aa: CASSRGKDQPQHF; cdr3_nt: TGCGCCAGCAGCCGGGGGAAAGATCAGCCCCAGCATTTT
v_call: TRBV20-1; clone_size: NA; d_call: TRBD1; j_call: TRBJ1-4; cdr3_aa: CSASIGQDLEKLFF; cdr3_nt: TGCAGTGCAAGTATCGGACAGGACTTAGAAAAACTGTTTTTT
v_call: TRBV6-2/TRBV6-3; clone_size: NA; d_call: NA; j_call: TRBJ1-5; cdr3_aa: CASSYFEETNQHF; cdr3_nt: TGTGCCAGCAGTTACTTCGAGGAAACGAACCAGCATTTT
v_call: TRBV12-5; clone_size: NA; d_call: NA; j_call: TRBJ2-5; cdr3_aa: CASGLGSGETQYF; cdr3_nt: TGTGCTAGTGGTTTGGGGAGCGGTGAGACCCAGTACTTC
v_call: TRBV3-1/TRBV3-2; clone_size: NA; d_call: NA; j_call: TRBJ1-6; cdr3_aa: CASSWEGNSPLHF; cdr3_nt: TGTGCCAGTAGCTGGGAGGGTAATTCACCCCTCCACTTT
v_call: TRBV9; clone_size: NA; d_call: TRBD2; j_call: TRBJ2-1; cdr3_aa: CASNHSPGGKRNEQFF; cdr3_nt: TGTGCCAGCAACCATTCTCCGGGAGGGAAAAGAAATGAGCAGTTCTTC
v_call: TRBV4-2; clone_size: once; d_call: NA; j_call: TRBJ1-3; cdr3_aa: CASSQVPVPSGNTIYF; cdr3_nt: TGTGCCAGCAGCCAAGTTCCGGTTCCCTCTGGAAACACCATATATTTT
v_call: TRBV7-2; clone_size: NA; d_call: NA; j_call: TRBJ2-1; cdr3_aa: CASSLNSYNEQFF; cdr3_nt: TGTGCCAGCAGCTTAAACAGTTACAATGAGCAGTTCTTC
v_call: TRBV9; clone_size: NA; d_call: TRBD1; j_call: TRBJ1-5; cdr3_aa: CASSVGQGFGQPQHF; cdr3_nt: TGTGCCAGCAGCGTAGGACAGGGTTTCGGGCAGCCCCAGCATTTT
v_call: TRBV18; clone_size: NA; d_call: TRBD2; j_call: TRBJ2-7; cdr3_aa: CASSRSPPGLAVSYEQYF; cdr3_nt: TGTGCCAGCTCACGTTCCCCCCCGGGACTAGCGGTCTCCTACGAGCAGTACTTC
v_call: TRBV7-2; clone_size: NA; d_call: TRBD1; j_call: TRBJ1-2; cdr3_aa: CASSPRDRGGYTF; cdr3_nt: TGTGCCAGCAGCCCCCGGGACAGGGGTGGCTACACCTTC
v_call: TRBV7-3; clone_size: NA; d_call: TRBD2; j_call: TRBJ2-2; cdr3_aa: CASSYGTSGSLGGELFF; cdr3_nt: TGTGCCAGCAGCTACGGGACTAGCGGGAGTCTGGGCGGGGAGCTGTTTTTT
v_call: TRBV3-1/TRBV3-2; clone_size: NA; d_call: NA; j_call: TRBJ2-7; cdr3_aa: CASSPGVGAYEQYF; cdr3_nt: TGTGCCAGCAGCCCGGGGGTAGGGGCCTACGAGCAGTACTTC
v_call: TRBV19; clone_size: few; d_call: NA; j_call: TRBJ1-3; cdr3_aa: CASSMALQAGGTIYF; cdr3_nt: TGTGCCAGTAGTATGGCCCTACAGGCCGGGGGCACCATATATTTT
v_call: TRBV5-4; clone_size: NA; d_call: NA; j_call: TRBJ2-1; cdr3_aa: CASSLMAGDEQFF; cdr3_nt: TGTGCCAGCAGCTTGATGGCAGGCGATGAGCAGTTCTTC
v_call: TRBV28; clone_size: NA; d_call: TRBD2; j_call: TRBJ2-7; cdr3_aa: CASSLYRGGLYEQYF; cdr3_nt: TGTGCCAGCAGTTTATATCGGGGGGGCCTATACGAGCAGTACTTC
v_call: TRBV5-1; clone_size: NA; d_call: NA; j_call: TRBJ2-7; cdr3_aa: CASSFDSSSYEQYF; cdr3_nt: TGCGCCAGCAGCTTTGACAGTTCCTCCTACGAGCAGTACTTC
v_call: TRBV7-2; clone_size: NA; d_call: TRBD1; j_call: TRBJ2-7; cdr3_aa: CASSSPGQGNYEQYF; cdr3_nt: TGTGCCAGCAGCTCGCCGGGACAGGGAAACTACGAGCAGTACTTC
v_call: TRBV6-1; clone_size: NA; d_call: TRBD2; j_call: TRBJ2-3; cdr3_aa: CASSEVAGSGADTQYF; cdr3_nt: TGTGCCAGCAGTGAAGTAGCGGGCTCCGGGGCAGATACGCAGTATTTT
v_call: TRBV6-2/TRBV6-3; clone_size: NA; d_call: NA; j_call: TRBJ2-5; cdr3_aa: CASSYSIEETQYF; cdr3_nt: TGTGCCAGCAGTTACTCGATAGAAGAGACCCAGTACTTC
v_call: TRBV7-3; clone_size: NA; d_call: TRBD1; j_call: TRBJ1-4; cdr3_aa: CASSPTGALNEKLFF; cdr3_nt: TGTGCCAGCAGCCCCACAGGGGCTCTTAATGAAAAACTGTTTTTT
v_call: TRBV7-2; clone_size: NA; d_call: NA; j_call: TRBJ2-4; cdr3_aa: CASNAQFGVAKNIQYF; cdr3_nt: TGTGCCAGCAACGCCCAATTTGGAGTGGCCAAAAACATTCAGTACTTC
v_call: TRBV12-5; clone_size: NA; d_call: NA; j_call: TRBJ1-3; cdr3_aa: CASGLVAVSGNTIYF; cdr3_nt: TGTGCTAGTGGTTTGGTAGCCGTTTCTGGAAACACCATATATTTT
v_call: TRBV18; clone_size: NA; d_call: NA; j_call: TRBJ1-1; cdr3_aa: CASSPPSRSIGYTEAFF; cdr3_nt: TGTGCCAGCTCACCACCTTCCAGGTCGATTGGGTACACTGAAGCTTTCTTT
v_call: TRBV11-1; clone_size: NA; d_call: NA; j_call: TRBJ2-3; cdr3_aa: CASSSERGASTDTQYF; cdr3_nt: TGTGCCAGCAGCTCTGAACGGGGGGCTAGCACAGATACGCAGTATTTT
v_call: TRBV4-2; clone_size: NA; d_call: NA; j_call: TRBJ1-5; cdr3_aa: CASSQEEQGGQPQHF; cdr3_nt: TGTGCCAGCAGCCAAGAAGAACAGGGCGGGCAGCCCCAGCATTTT
v_call: TRBV15; clone_size: NA; d_call: NA; j_call: TRBJ1-3; cdr3_aa: CATSRAQRDTIYF; cdr3_nt: TGTGCCACCAGCAGAGCGCAGCGGGACACCATATATTTT
v_call: TRBV30; clone_size: NA; d_call: NA; j_call: TRBJ2-6; cdr3_aa: CAARSGSGANVLTF; cdr3_nt: TGTGCGGCGAGGTCGGGGTCTGGGGCCAACGTCCTGACTTTC
v_call: TRBV5-1; clone_size: NA; d_call: NA; j_call: TRBJ1-5; cdr3_aa: CASSLFPNQPQHF; cdr3_nt: TGCGCCAGCAGCTTGTTCCCGAATCAGCCCCAGCATTTT
v_call: TRBV2; clone_size: NA; d_call: NA; j_call: TRBJ1-2; cdr3_aa: CASSETRRDYGYTF; cdr3_nt: TGTGCCAGCAGCGAGACAAGGCGGGACTATGGCTACACCTTC
v_call: TRBV7-6; clone_size: NA; d_call: TRBD2; j_call: TRBJ2-5; cdr3_aa: CASRPLASQETQYF; cdr3_nt: TGTGCCAGCAGGCCACTAGCGTCCCAAGAGACCCAGTACTTC
v_call: TRBV7-2; clone_size: NA; d_call: TRBD1; j_call: TRBJ1-6; cdr3_aa: CASSLGGQAPNSPLHF; cdr3_nt: TGTGCCAGCAGCTTAGGGGGACAGGCGCCCAATTCACCCCTCCACTTT